The 4 T cell receptor beta chains below come from one sample, sequenced in a study of ipilimumab plus nivolumab after autologous stem cell transplantation. Clones were sequenced by immunoSEQ multiplex PCR, and TCRdb holds only the in-frame ones, with some missing. This sample has several thousand clones, with more than 65% found just once. Here the sequenced sample was PBMCs, taken in a trial of ipilimumab plus nivolumab as post-transplant consolidation. The source of these receptors is a female donor with multiple myeloma.

J is TRBJ2-7 and V is TRBV10-3, with 11 bases that match TRBD1. V dropped 3 bases and J dropped 4; count of bases not matched to a gene: 5. This CDR3 region has 15 residues. Germline V gene sequence: CDR1 ENHRY, CDR2 SYGVKD. CDR3 nucleotide sequence: TGTGCCATCAGTGATCGGGACAGGGGGACATACGAGCAGTACTTC. Protein: CAISDRDRGTYEQYF.

Notes on this clone: This CDR3 fails to terminate in the conserved phenylalanine or tryptophan, so it likely reflects a read error. The limits of the CDR3 on the DNA are not certain, so only TCRdb's listed CDR3 is given. The CDR3 sequence: CATRSMTL. The J gene is TRBJ2-4, the V gene TRBV12-1; the D segment call TRBD2 is taken from the table without a DNA check. TRBV12-1 is reported as a pseudogene. The CDR3 is 8 residues long, ends included.

This clone has just a few counts. The rearrangement links TRBV6-6 to TRBJ1-5; perhaps TRBD1 as D (5 bases). The CDR3 consists of 16 residues. The ends were cut back, 5 bases at V and 0 bases at J, with 14 bases in the middle. Germline CDR1 MNHNY, CDR2 SVGAGI (reference sequence). The CDR3 bases are TGTGCCAGCAGTGTCCTCAGGGATTATAGCAATCAGCCCCAGCATTTT. Translation: CASSVLRDYSNQPQHF.

This clone was seen just once. The chain is built from TRBV11-3 and TRBJ2-7, with D unclear. CDR3 length equals 15 residues. Looked up from germline, CDR1 is SGHNT and CDR2 is YENEEA. Trimming removed 0 bases at V and 3 bases at J, with 12 bases between. The CDR3 sequence is CASSLESEHHYEQYF. The CDR3 DNA is TGTGCCAGCAGCTTAGAAAGCGAACATCACTACGAGCAGTACTTC.